Shown below are 8 T cell receptor beta chains from a single sample sequenced in a study of regulatory T cells in long-lasting Graves disease (dated by TCRdb to the early 2020s). This specimen's time point label, interpreted: newly diagnosed GD, antithyroid drugs for less than 3 months. RNA was extracted from PBMCs in TRIzol for both TCR sequencing and RNA sequencing. The library was generated by multiplex PCR. TCRdb shows the sequencer as Illumina HiSeq 4000. TCR beta libraries were built with iRepertoire HTBI primers and Arm-PCR amplification of CDR3 regions. Using fastp at Q25 and MiXCR, TCRdb reprocessed the public reads and kept productive beta chains. Records with the same CDR3 protein are collapsed into one entry carrying the most frequent genes and DNA. Across this sample there are hundreds of thousands of distinct CDR3 sequences, with 16% seen only once. Roughly 18% of the sample is taken by the ten largest.

These same data were also listed under a study on T cells in Graves' hyperthyroidism and ophthalmopathy.

This sample comprised peripheral blood mononuclear cells (PBMCs), obtained at new diagnosis, from a patient treated with antithyroid drugs. Every receptor here comes from a woman aged 25 to 39 with Graves disease. Donor details come from another sample of the same person, matched by shared clones.

This clonotype was detected a few times. Compared with germline, one end of the junction differs, possibly owing to a read error. The chain couples TRBV27 to TRBJ2-7; perhaps D is TRBD1 or TRBD2 (6 bases each). Germline V CDR1 and CDR2: MNHEY, SMNVEV (reference sequence). The CDR3 runs to 15 residues. The CDR3 is CASREGGARGYGQYF. For the CDR3, the DNA is TGTGCCAGCAGGGAGGGCGGGGCTAGGGGGTACGGGCAGTACTTC.

This clonotype showed up just a few times. The rearrangement links TRBV5-1 to TRBJ2-3; no clear D. V lost 0 bases and J lost 5, with 10 bases in between. The CDR3 spans 14 residues. CDR1 and CDR2 from the germline V gene are SGHRS and YFSETQ. The CDR3 DNA reads TGCGCCAGCAGCTTGGAGGCTAATCAAGATACGCAGTATTTT. This encodes CASSLEANQDTQYF.

Concerning this clonotype: This may arise from a read error, as a much more abundant clone is one base away. The V and J genes are TRBV7-2 and TRBJ1-2, with D perhaps matching TRBD1 (6 bases). The CDR3 length is 13 residues. Germline values: CDR1 SGHTA, CDR2 FQGNSA. Trimming cost V 7 bases and J 4 bases, with 13 bases left between them. CDR3 nucleotides: TGTGCCAGCAACTTTCAGGACAGCTATGGCTACACCTTC. It is translated as CASNFQDSYGYTF.

The chain couples TRBV20-1 to TRBJ2-7; 7 nucleotides agree with TRBD1. The CDR3 is 11 amino acids. Germline V lookup: CDR1 DFQATT, CDR2 SNEGSKA (reference sequence). The CDR3 DNA reads as TGCAGCGTGACAGGGTCGTACGAGCAGTACTTC. This codes for CSVTGSYEQYF.

Comments on this clonotype: A read error may account for a junction end that differs from germline. The V and J genes are TRBV7-9 and TRBJ2-2; the match to TRBD2 covers 10 bases. Germline CDR1 and CDR2: SEHNR and FQNEAQ (reference sequence). The CDR3 extends over 18 amino acids. CDR3 sequence: CASSQVSKLAGDTGELFF. The CDR3 DNA reads as TGCGCCAGCAGCCAAGTGTCTAAGCTAGCGGGAGACACCGGGGAGCTGTTTTTT.

This clonotype was picked up many times. The rearrangement joins TRBV6-1 to TRBJ2-7; 7 nucleotides match TRBD1. CDR1 and CDR2 (germline): MNHNS, SASEGT. The CDR3 extends over 15 amino acids. V shed 1 base, J shed 0 bases, and the junction held 3 bases outside the gene matches. CDR3 protein: CASSEVDRASYEQYF. CDR3 nucleotide sequence: TGTGCCAGCAGTGAAGTTGACAGGGCCTCCTACGAGCAGTACTTC.

The CDR3 is CASSTARQDYGYTF. The CDR3 DNA reads TGTGCCAGTAGTACTGCTCGACAGGACTATGGCTACACCTTC. The chain recombines TRBV19 with TRBJ1-2, with TRBD1 as a possible D gene (6 bases). The V end lost 4 bases, the J end lost 3 bases, and 12 bases lay between the germline ends. Germline V gives CDR1 LNHDA, CDR2 SQIVND (reference sequence). This CDR3 is 14 amino acids long.

The rearrangement uses TRBV9 and TRBJ2-5; 7 bases line up with TRBD2. The CDR3 totals 15 residues. J gave up 3 bases and V 0 bases, and 5 bases lay outside the gene matches. Germline lookup yields CDR1 SGDLS and CDR2 YYNGEE. CDR3 sequence (DNA): TGTGCCAGCAGCGTAGGCGGGAGCAATAAAGAGACCCAGTACTTC. Encoded protein: CASSVGGSNKETQYF. The variable domain in full, completed from reference TRBV9 and TRBJ2-5, reads DSGVTQTPKHLITATGQRVTLRCSPRSGDLSVYWYQQSLDQGLQFLIQYYNGEERAKGNILERFSAQQFPDLHSELNLSSLELGDSALYFCASSVGGSNKETQYFGPGTRLLVL.